The clone carrying this T cell receptor beta chain was seen a single time. The antigen remains undetermined. No patient escaped relapse after autologous stem cell transplantation, and brentuximab vedotin exposure varied. Patients reached a best response of complete response, partial response or progressive disease. The sample comes from a study of PD-1 blockade in classical Hodgkin lymphoma. Study results and caveats: Repertoires differed for reasons still undefined, possibly disease activity or prior therapy. Patients with an early start, nivolumab under 1 year after ASCT, were excluded. Newly diagnosed patients were reported to start with lower TCR diversity than healthy donors.

Generated by immunoSEQ multiplex PCR, the TCRdb table keeps only in-frame clones and is missing some. This table has some 90,000 clones, 80% to 95% appearing once. This CDR3 has 17 residues. The junction had 4 bases not matched to a gene; V was cut back by 3 bases and J by 1 base. CDR1 is MNHNS, CDR2 SASEGT, per germline. The origin of this receptor is a human donor with classical Hodgkin lymphoma. Sequenced material: peripheral blood mononuclear cells (PBMCs), taken before the second cycle of nivolumab. This rearrangement joins TRBV6-1 to TRBJ2-7, with 15 bases identical to TRBD2. For the CDR3, the DNA is TGTGCCAGCAGTGAGGGACTAGCGGGAGGCCTTTCCTACGAGCAGTACTTC. It translates to CASSEGLAGGLSYEQYF.